One TCR beta chain is described in this entry. Its antigen is currently unknown. 60 Vbeta and 13 Jbeta primers were used in PCR. Profiled with immunoSEQ multiplex PCR; TCRdb holds only in-frame clones, not every one. The table lists roughly 34,000 clones. These data come from a study of cytomegalovirus exposure and HLA in healthy donors. As for the study in general: Tens of millions of unique TCRs from HLA-typed donors made up an early data release. Among approximately 390 genotyped donors, more than 65% fell in the Caucasian-associated ancestry cluster. Study findings and constraints: There were fewer than 200 TCR beta chains listed as cytomegalovirus-associated. It was shown in a later analysis that HLA-associated TCR beta chains were more clonally expanded than other, equally common chains.

This CDR3 comprises 18 residues. The germline CDR1 and CDR2 sequences are MDHEN and SYDVKM. The ends lost 1 base at V and 0 bases at J; junction bases unmatched: 9. This clonotype originated in a woman between 40 and 50 years old in good health and CMV-seropositive. Sequencing was done on a sample of PBMCs. The rearrangement joins TRBV28 to TRBJ2-1; 7 bases line up with TRBD2. The CDR3 DNA sequence: TGTGCCAGCAGTTTATACTCCGGGAGGCTTAGCTCCTACAATGAGCAGTTCTTC. Translated: CASSLYSGRLSSYNEQFF.